This T cell receptor beta chain comes out of a study of shared clonotypes between healthy human individuals. Generated by immunoSEQ multiplex PCR, the TCRdb table keeps only in-frame clones and is missing some. Of nearly 1,000,000 clones detected, around 80% appear once; the ten largest clones hold about 1.5%. V shed 5 bases, J shed 8 bases, and the junction held 7 bases outside the gene matches. This CDR3 contains 13 residues. Per the germline V gene, CDR1 is SGHVS and CDR2 is FNYEAQ. This chain connects TRBV7-6 to TRBJ2-7; TRBD1 agrees at 9 bases. This sequence was found in a man between 18 and 29 years old in good health. The sample taken for sequencing was memory CD4+ T cells sorted from blood. The subset here: CD45RA-negative fraction. CDR3 sequence reads: CASSPETGGKQYF. The CDR3 coding sequence is TGTGCCAGCAGCCCCGAGACAGGGGGTAAGCAGTACTTC.